The rows below give T cell receptor beta chains drawn from one sample of a study of cytomegalovirus exposure and HLA in healthy donors. Measured with immunoSEQ multiplex PCR; TCRdb has only the in-frame clones, and not every one. The profile covers more than 90,000 clones, with about 88% appearing a single time and about 4.3% taken by the ten largest. The source material was PBMCs. The origin of the receptors is a man aged 18 to 30 in good health and CMV-seropositive. The CDR3 runs from the conserved cysteine through the conserved F or W. Fields, in order: J gene, D gene, V gene, clone size, CDR3 protein, CDR3 DNA. D genes are given only for firm matches. Only some rows state a clone size, as once, few, many or a class for expanded clones.

>TRBJ1-5|TRBD1|TRBV19|-
CASSPGQGSQPQHF
TGTGCCAGTAGCCCGGGACAGGGGAGTCAGCCCCAGCATTTT
>TRBJ2-1|TRBD2|TRBV15|-
CATSRDPGLAGNEQFF
TGTGCCACCAGCAGAGATCCAGGTCTAGCGGGCAATGAGCAGTTCTTC
>TRBJ1-6|-|TRBV7-8|-
CASSLVAPDNSPLHF
TGTGCCAGCAGCTTAGTCGCACCGGATAATTCACCCCTCCACTTT
>TRBJ2-1|-|TRBV14|-
CASSRAGLYNEQFF
TGTGCCAGCAGCCGAGCGGGCCTATACAATGAGCAGTTCTTC
>TRBJ2-3|-|TRBV5-6|-
CASSPGVTDTQYF
TGTGCCAGCAGCCCGGGTGTCACAGATACGCAGTATTTT
>TRBJ2-1|-|TRBV4-1|-
CASSPVTDNEQFF
TGCGCCAGCAGCCCGGTGACAGACAATGAGCAGTTCTTC
>TRBJ1-6|-|TRBV4-2|-
CASSQDIGRYNSPLHF
TGTGCCAGCAGCCAAGATATCGGGAGATATAATTCACCCCTCCACTTT
>TRBJ1-3|-|TRBV27|once
CASSPRGSSHSGNTIYF
TGTGCCAGCAGTCCTCGGGGGAGTTCCCACTCTGGAAACACCATATATTTT
>TRBJ1-4|TRBD1|TRBV6-5|-
CASSYSGQALEKLFF
TGTGCCAGCAGTTACTCGGGACAGGCCCTTGAAAAACTGTTTTTT
>TRBJ2-3|-|TRBV20-1|once
CRAGFSDTQYF
TGCAGAGCAGGATTTTCAGATACGCAGTATTTT
>TRBJ1-6|-|TRBV21-1|-
CASSKVGAPLYNSPLHF
TGTGCCAGCAGCAAAGTGGGGGCCCCCCTCTATAATTCACCCCTCCACTTT
>TRBJ2-3|TRBD2|TRBV5-4|-
CASSSPSGGNTDTQYF
TGTGCCAGCAGCTCCCCGAGCGGGGGGAACACAGATACGCAGTATTTT